This TCR beta chain was sequenced for a study of T cell repertoires in cytomegalovirus infection. Across the whole study: Both a matching HLA type and CMV infection were indicated by public TCR beta signatures.

Findings and limits, study-wide: Cumulative frequency (of public TCR beta family members) identified carriers of CMV plus the relevant HLA. The response measured ex vivo was dominated by TCR beta clonotypes (HLA-C-restricted and CMV-specific).

This clonotype was found many times. Its target is not known. Per the germline V gene, CDR1 is SGHTA and CDR2 is FQGNSA. The CDR3 runs 14 residues. V lost 0 bases and J 3 bases, leaving 9 bases between the germline ends. One entry per CDR3 protein results from TCRdb running MiXCR on the reads. Of more than 250,000 distinct CDR3 sequences listed, roughly an eighth are singletons. Input material: PBMCs. The rearrangement uses TRBV7-2 and TRBJ2-7; D unresolved. This clonotype was obtained from a human donor in good health (CMV status not recorded). Some clones in this sample may be carry-over from other donors' samples. The CDR3 bases are TGTGCCAGCAGCTTAGCATCTGGTGTCTACGAGCAGTACTTC. Translated, it gives CASSLASGVYEQYF.